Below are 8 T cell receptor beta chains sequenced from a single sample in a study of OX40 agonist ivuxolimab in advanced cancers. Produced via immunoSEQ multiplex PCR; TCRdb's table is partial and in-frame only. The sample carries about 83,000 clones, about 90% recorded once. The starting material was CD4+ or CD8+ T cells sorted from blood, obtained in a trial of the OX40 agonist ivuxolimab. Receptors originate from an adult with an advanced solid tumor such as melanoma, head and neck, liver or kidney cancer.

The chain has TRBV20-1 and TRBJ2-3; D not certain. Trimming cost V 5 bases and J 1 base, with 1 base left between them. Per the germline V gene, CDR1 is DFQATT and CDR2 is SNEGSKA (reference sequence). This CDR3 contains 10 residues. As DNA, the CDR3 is TGCAGTGCTCGCACAGATACGCAGTATTTT. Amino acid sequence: CSARTDTQYF.

This CDR3 reads CASSDPDIQYF. The CDR3 DNA follows: TGTGCCAGCAGCGACCCTGACATTCAGTACTTC. The gene calls are TRBV7-2 and TRBJ2-4; D gene uncertain. The CDR3 is 11 residues long. Trimming left V 5 bases short and J 8 bases short, with 7 bases between. The V gene's germline CDR1 is SGHTA and CDR2 FQGNSA.

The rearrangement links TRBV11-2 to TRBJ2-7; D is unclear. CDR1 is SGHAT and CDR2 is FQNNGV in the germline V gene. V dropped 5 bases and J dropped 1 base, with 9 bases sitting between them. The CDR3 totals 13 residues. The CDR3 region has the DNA TGTGCCAGCAGCCTTCAATCTTCCTACGAGCAGTACTTC. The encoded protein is CASSLQSSYEQYF.

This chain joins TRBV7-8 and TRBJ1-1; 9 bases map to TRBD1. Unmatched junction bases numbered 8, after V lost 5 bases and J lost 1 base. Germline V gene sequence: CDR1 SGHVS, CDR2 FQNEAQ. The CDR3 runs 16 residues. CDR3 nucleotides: TGTGCCAGCAGCCCTCACCCGGGACAGGGGAACACTGAAGCTTTCTTT. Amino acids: CASSPHPGQGNTEAFF.

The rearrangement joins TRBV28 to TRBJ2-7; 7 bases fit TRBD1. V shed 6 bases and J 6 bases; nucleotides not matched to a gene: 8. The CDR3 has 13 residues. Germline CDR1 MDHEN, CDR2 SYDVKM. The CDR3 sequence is CASSRSPGGEQYF. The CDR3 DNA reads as TGTGCCAGCAGCCGAAGCCCAGGGGGCGAGCAGTACTTC.

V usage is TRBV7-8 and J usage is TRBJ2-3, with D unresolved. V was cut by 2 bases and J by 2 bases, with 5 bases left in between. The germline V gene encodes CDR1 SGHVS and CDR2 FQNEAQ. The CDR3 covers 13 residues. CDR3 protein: CASSLFFTDTQYF. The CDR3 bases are TGTGCCAGCAGCTTATTTTTCACAGATACGCAGTATTTT. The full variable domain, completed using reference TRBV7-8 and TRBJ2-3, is GAGVSQSPRYKVAKRGQDVALRCDPISGHVSLFWYQQALGQGPEFLTYFQNEAQLDKSGLPSDRFFAERPEGSVSTLKIQRTQQEDSAVYLCASSLFFTDTQYFGPGTRLTVL.

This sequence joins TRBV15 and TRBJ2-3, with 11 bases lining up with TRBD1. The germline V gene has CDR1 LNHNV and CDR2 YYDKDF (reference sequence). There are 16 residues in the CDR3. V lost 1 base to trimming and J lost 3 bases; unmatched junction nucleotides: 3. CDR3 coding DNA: TGTGCCACCAGCAGAGCGGGACAGGGGGGGACAGATACGCAGTATTTT. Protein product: CATSRAGQGGTDTQYF.

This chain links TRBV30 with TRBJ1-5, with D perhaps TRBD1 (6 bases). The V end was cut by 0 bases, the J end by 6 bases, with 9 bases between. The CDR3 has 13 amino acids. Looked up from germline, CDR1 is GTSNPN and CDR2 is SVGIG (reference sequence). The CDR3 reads CAWSVQGPQPQHF. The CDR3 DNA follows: TGTGCCTGGAGTGTACAGGGTCCTCAGCCCCAGCATTTT.